Below are 12 T cell receptor beta chains sequenced from a single sample in a study of blood T cell repertoires in COVID-19. Clones were sequenced by immunoSEQ multiplex PCR, and TCRdb holds only the in-frame ones, with some missing. The data contain 100,000 to 150,000 clones, roughly 84% of them singletons. Input material: PBMCs or T cells enriched from blood (not recorded which). Receptor source: a woman in her twenties or thirties who had recovered from COVID-19.

The chain combines TRBV7-2 with TRBJ2-3; a weak D match, TRBD2 (5 bases). The germline V and J ends were trimmed by 3 bases and 2 bases, with 6 bases remaining between them. CDR1 and CDR2 (germline): SGHTA, FQGNSA. This CDR3 is built from 13 residues. CDR3 sequence reads: CASSLDFTDTQYF. CDR3 nucleotide sequence: TGTGCCAGCAGCTTGGACTTCACAGATACGCAGTATTTT. Based on the CDR3 plus reference TRBV7-2 and TRBJ2-3, the full variable domain is GAGVSQSPSNKVTEKGKDVELRCDPISGHTALYWYRQSLGQGLEFLIYFQGNSAPDKSGLPSDRFSAERTGGSVSTLTIQRTQQEDSAVYLCASSLDFTDTQYFGPGTRLTVL.

CDR3 region: CASSRTARNEQFF. The CDR3 DNA is TGTGCCAGCAGCAGGACAGCCAGAAATGAGCAGTTCTTC. This chain links TRBV2 with TRBJ2-1; maybe TRBD1 (6 bases). The CDR3 loop spans 13 amino acids. V lost 6 bases and J lost 7, with 13 bases in between. Germline CDR1 reads SNHLY; CDR2 reads FYNNEI.

This chain joins TRBV7-9 and TRBJ2-5; the match to TRBD2 covers 9 bases. Germline V gene sequence: CDR1 SEHNR, CDR2 FQNEAQ (reference sequence). The CDR3 extends over 16 amino acids. V shed 5 bases, J shed 5 bases, and the junction held 12 bases outside the gene matches. CDR3 amino acids: CASSLPGGRARETQYF. The CDR3 nucleotides are TGTGCCAGCAGCCTCCCGGGCGGGAGGGCCCGGGAGACCCAGTACTTC.

The chain carries TRBV5-4 and TRBJ2-2; D possibly corresponds to TRBD2 (5 bases). Trimming stripped 0 bases from V and 4 bases from J, with 13 bases between. The germline CDR1 and CDR2 sequences are SGHNT and YYREEE (reference sequence). The CDR3 is 16 amino acids. The CDR3 DNA follows: TGTGCCAGCAGCTTGGGAGGGAGCGGAGGCACCGGGGAGCTGTTTTTT. This sequence encodes CASSLGGSGGTGELFF. Filled out from reference TRBV5-4 and TRBJ2-2, the complete variable domain reads ETGVTQSPTHLIKTRGQQVTLRCSSQSGHNTVSWYQQALGQGPQFIFQYYREEENGRGNFPPRFSGLQFPNYSSELNVNALELDDSALYLCASSLGGSGGTGELFFGEGSRLTVL.

This chain links TRBV7-8 with TRBJ2-7; D unclear. Germline V gene data show CDR1 as SGHVS and CDR2 as FQNEAQ. The CDR3 runs to 14 residues. Trimming removed 2 bases at V and 1 base at J, with 9 bases between. CDR3 DNA: TGTGCCAGCAGCTTAAACACCCGTTCCTACGAGCAGTACTTC. Its translation: CASSLNTRSYEQYF.

The gene calls are TRBV5-1 and TRBJ2-7; 8 bases agree with TRBD1. With 0 bases clipped from V and 4 bases from J, the junction kept 6 bases outside the gene matches. The CDR3 is made up of 15 amino acids. Germline values: CDR1 SGHRS, CDR2 YFSETQ. The CDR3 DNA follows: TGCGCCAGCAGCTTGGCCGGGACAGGCCTATACGAGCAGTACTTC. This codes for CASSLAGTGLYEQYF. Using reference TRBV5-1 and TRBJ2-7 for the parts outside the CDR3, the full variable domain is KAGVTQTPRYLIKTRGQQVTLSCSPISGHRSVSWYQQTPGQGLQFLFEYFSETQRNKGNFPGRFSGRQFSNSRSEMNVSTLELGDSALYLCASSLAGTGLYEQYFGPGTRLTVT.

J is TRBJ1-6 and V is TRBV7-3; 10 bases are a match to TRBD1. The CDR3 has 15 residues. With 2 bases clipped from V and 7 bases from J, the junction kept 2 bases outside the gene matches. Germline V lookup: CDR1 SGHTA, CDR2 FQGTGA. The CDR3 region is CASSLWGQGNSPLHF. DNA of the CDR3: TGTGCCAGCAGCTTATGGGGACAGGGGAATTCACCCCTCCACTTT.

This chain links TRBV7-2 with TRBJ1-2, with unresolved D. V was clipped by 1 base and J by 2 bases, with 8 bases between them. The CDR3 spans 14 residues. Looked up from germline, CDR1 is SGHTA and CDR2 is FQGNSA. For the CDR3, the DNA is TGTGCCAGCAGCTTAGACAGCCAGAACTATGGCTACACCTTC. It encodes CASSLDSQNYGYTF.

This chain uses TRBV7-3 with TRBJ1-2; tentative D call: TRBD1 (5 bases). This CDR3 is 15 amino acids long. The germline V gene has CDR1 SGHTA and CDR2 FQGTGA. Deletions cut 1 base from V and 4 bases from J, with 13 bases between. The CDR3 nucleotides are TGTGCCAGCAGCTTAATAGGCGGAACAGGCTATGGCTACACCTTC. As protein: CASSLIGGTGYGYTF.

The genes are TRBV21-1 and TRBJ2-7; the table assigns TRBD1, which was not confirmed against the DNA. TRBV21-1 is designated a pseudogene. This CDR3 region has 18 residues. The CDR3 reads CASSKSRRDRVRTNEQYF. CDR3 bases: TGTGCCAGCAGCAAAAGCCGCCGGGACAGGGTACGGACTAACGAGCAGTACTTC.

The genes are TRBV5-1 and TRBJ2-1, with 7 bases identical to TRBD1. Germline assignment: CDR1 SGHRS and CDR2 YFSETQ. The CDR3 sequence is 13 residues long. Trimming at V came to 4 bases and at J to 9 bases, leaving 7 bases not matched to a gene. For the CDR3, the DNA is TGCGCCAGCAGCCGACAGGGAGTCACTGAGCAGTTCTTC. It encodes CASSRQGVTEQFF.

This rearrangement joins TRBV4-1 to TRBJ2-3, with a weak D call TRBD2 (6 bases). The CDR3 totals 17 residues. CDR1 and CDR2 (germline): MGHRA, YSYEKL. Trimming took off 4 bases at V and 1 base at J, with 18 bases between the two ends. DNA for the CDR3: TGCGCCAGCAGCCGGCTCAGTAGGCGGGGAGGCACAGATACGCAGTATTTT. Amino acid sequence: CASSRLSRRGGTDTQYF.